What follows is one TCR beta chain and its context. The CDR3 is 15 amino acids. The V segment lost 3 bases and the J segment 7 bases; nucleotides outside the gene matches: 3. Germline V gene lookup returns CDR1 SGHRS and CDR2 YFSETQ. This entry is derived from a study of cytomegalovirus exposure and HLA in healthy donors. The PCR contained 60 Vbeta and 13 Jbeta primers. Sequencing used immunoSEQ multiplex PCR; TCRdb keeps in-frame clones, though not all of them. The data contain approximately 150,000 clones, roughly 80% of them singletons. The specimen was PBMCs. This TCR came from a woman under 30 in good health and CMV-seropositive. The V and J genes are TRBV5-1 and TRBJ1-6; 11 bases fit TRBD1. CDR3 sequence: CASSSGQGENSPLHF. Written as DNA, the CDR3 is TGCGCCAGCAGCTCGGGACAGGGGGAAAATTCACCCCTCCACTTT.